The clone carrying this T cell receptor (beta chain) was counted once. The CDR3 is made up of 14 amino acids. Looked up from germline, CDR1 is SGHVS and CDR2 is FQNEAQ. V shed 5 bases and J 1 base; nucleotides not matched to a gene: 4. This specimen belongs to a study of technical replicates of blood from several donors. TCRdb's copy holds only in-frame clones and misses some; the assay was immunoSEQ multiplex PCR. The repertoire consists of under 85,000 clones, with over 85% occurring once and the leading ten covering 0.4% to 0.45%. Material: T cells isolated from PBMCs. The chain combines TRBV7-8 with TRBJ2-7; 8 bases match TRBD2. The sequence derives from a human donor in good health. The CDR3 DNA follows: TGTGCCAGCAGCGACGGGACTAGGTCCTACGAGCAGTACTTC. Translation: CASSDGTRSYEQYF.